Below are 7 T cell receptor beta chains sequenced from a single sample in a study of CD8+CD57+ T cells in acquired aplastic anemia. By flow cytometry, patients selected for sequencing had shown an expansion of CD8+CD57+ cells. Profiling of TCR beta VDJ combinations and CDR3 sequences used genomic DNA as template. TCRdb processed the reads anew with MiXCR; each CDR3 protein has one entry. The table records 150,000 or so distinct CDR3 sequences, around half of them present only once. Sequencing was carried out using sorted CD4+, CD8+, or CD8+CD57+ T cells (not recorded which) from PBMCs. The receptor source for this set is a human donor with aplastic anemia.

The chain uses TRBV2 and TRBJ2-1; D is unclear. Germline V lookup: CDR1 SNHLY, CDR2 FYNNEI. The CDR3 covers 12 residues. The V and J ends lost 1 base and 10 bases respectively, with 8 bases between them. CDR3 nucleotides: TGTGCCAGCAGTGAAGGGGTTGGGGAGCAGTTCTTC. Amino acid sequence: CASSEGVGEQFF.

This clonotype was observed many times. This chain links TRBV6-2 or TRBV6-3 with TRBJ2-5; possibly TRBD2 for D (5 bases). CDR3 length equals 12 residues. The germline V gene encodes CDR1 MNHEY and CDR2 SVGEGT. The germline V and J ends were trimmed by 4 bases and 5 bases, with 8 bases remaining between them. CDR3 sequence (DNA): TGTGCCAGCAGTTTTAGAGGGGAGACCCAGTACTTC. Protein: CASSFRGETQYF.

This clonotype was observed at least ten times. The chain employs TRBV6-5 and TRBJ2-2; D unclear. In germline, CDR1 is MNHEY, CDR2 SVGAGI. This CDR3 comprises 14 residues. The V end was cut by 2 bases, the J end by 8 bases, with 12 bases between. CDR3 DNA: TGTGCCAGCAGTTACAAGCGAGTTACAGGGGAGCTGTTTTTT. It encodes CASSYKRVTGELFF.

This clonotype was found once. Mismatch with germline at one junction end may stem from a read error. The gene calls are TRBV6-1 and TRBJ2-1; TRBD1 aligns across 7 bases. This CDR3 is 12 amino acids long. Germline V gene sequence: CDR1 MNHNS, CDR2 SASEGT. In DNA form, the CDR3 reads TGTACCAGCACCCTACAGGGGAATGAGCAGTTCTTC. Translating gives CTSTLQGNEQFF.

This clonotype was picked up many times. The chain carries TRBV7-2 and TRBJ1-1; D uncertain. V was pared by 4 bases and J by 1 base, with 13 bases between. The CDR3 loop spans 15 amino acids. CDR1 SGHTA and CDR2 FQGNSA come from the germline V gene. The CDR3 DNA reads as TGTGCCAGCAGCTCCTCCTCACACGGGAACACTGAAGCTTTCTTT. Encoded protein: CASSSSSHGNTEAFF.

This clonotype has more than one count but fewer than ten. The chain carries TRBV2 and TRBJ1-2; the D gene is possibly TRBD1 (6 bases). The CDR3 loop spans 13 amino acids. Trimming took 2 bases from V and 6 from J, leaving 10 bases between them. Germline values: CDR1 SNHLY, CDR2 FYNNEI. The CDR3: CASSELGGNGYTF. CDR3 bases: TGTGCCAGCAGTGAACTCGGGGGCAATGGCTACACCTTC.

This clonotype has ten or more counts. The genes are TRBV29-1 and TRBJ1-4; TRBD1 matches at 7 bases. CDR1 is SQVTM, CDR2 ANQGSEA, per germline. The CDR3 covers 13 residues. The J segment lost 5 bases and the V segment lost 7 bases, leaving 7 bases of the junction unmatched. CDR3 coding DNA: TGCAGCGCCGCCGGGACAGACAATGAAAAACTGTTTTTT. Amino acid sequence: CSAAGTDNEKLFF. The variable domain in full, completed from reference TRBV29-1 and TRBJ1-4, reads SAVISQKPSRDICQRGTSLTIQCQVDSQVTMMFWYRQQPGQSLTLIATANQGSEATYESGFVIDKFPISRPNLTFSTLTVSNMSPEDSSIYLCSAAGTDNEKLFFGSGTQLSVL.